Here is one TCR beta chain with its context. These data are taken from a study of cytomegalovirus exposure and HLA in healthy donors. CDR1 and CDR2 from the germline V gene are LGHNA and YSLEER. V was trimmed by 4 bases and J by 5 bases, leaving 14 bases between them. The CDR3 contains 14 residues. Use of 60 Vbeta and 13 Jbeta primers characterized the PCR. Sequencing used immunoSEQ multiplex PCR; TCRdb keeps in-frame clones, though not all of them. The sample includes 130,000 to 150,000 clones, about 86% of them seen just once. Sequenced material: PBMCs. The TCR comes from a middle-aged man in good health and CMV-seropositive. The chain has TRBV4-3 and TRBJ1-1; D unclear. The CDR3 coding sequence is TGCGCCAGCAGCCTCTCGAGGCTAAGAACTGAAGCTTTCTTT. Amino acid sequence: CASSLSRLRTEAFF.